The present TCR beta chain was sequenced within a study of technical replicates of blood from several donors. Method: immunoSEQ multiplex PCR; TCRdb's copy keeps in-frame clones and lacks some. The sample carries about 100,000 clones, nearly 97% recorded once. In germline, CDR1 is SNHLY, CDR2 FYNNEI. The CDR3 totals 15 residues. J was trimmed by 3 bases and V by 5 bases; bases with no gene match: 8. Sequencing was carried out using T cells isolated from PBMCs. J is TRBJ2-3 and V is TRBV2; TRBD1 matches at 7 bases. The sequence was collected from a human donor in good health. The CDR3 region has the DNA TGTGCCAGCAGTCTACAGGGGATCGTTACAGATACGCAGTATTTT. This codes for CASSLQGIVTDTQYF.